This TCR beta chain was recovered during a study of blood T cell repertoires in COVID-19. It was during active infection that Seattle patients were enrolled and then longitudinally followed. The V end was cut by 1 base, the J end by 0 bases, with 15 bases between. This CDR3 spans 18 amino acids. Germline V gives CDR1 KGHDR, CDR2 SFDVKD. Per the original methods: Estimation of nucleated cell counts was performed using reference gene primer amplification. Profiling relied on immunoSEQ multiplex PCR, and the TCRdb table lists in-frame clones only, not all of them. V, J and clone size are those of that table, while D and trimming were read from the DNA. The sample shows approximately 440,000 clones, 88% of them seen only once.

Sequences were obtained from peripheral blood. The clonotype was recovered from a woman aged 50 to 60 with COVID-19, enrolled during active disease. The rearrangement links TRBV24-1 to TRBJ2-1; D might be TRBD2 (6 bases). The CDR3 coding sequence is TGTGCCACCAGTGATTTCGGGACTTCCCCGAGCTCCTACAATGAGCAGTTCTTC. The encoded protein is CATSDFGTSPSSYNEQFF.